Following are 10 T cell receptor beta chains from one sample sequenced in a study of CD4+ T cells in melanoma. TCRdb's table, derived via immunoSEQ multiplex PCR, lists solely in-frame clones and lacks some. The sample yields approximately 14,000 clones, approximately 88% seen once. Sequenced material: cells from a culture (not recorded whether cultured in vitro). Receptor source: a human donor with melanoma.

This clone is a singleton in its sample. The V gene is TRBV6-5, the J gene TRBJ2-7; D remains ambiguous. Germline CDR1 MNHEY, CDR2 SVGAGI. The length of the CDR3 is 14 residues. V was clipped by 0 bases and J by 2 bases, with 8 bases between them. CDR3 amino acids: CASSYSYQTYEQYF. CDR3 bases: TGTGCCAGCAGTTACTCCTATCAGACCTACGAGCAGTACTTC.

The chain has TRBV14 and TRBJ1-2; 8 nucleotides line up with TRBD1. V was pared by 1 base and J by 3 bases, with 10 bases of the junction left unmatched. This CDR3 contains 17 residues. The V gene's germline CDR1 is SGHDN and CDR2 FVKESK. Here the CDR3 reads CASSQGQTGQGYYGYTF. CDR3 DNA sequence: TGTGCCAGCAGCCAAGGGCAGACCGGACAGGGCTACTATGGCTACACCTTC. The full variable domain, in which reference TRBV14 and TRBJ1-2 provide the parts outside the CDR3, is EAGVTQFPSHSVIEKGQTVTLRCDPISGHDNLYWYRRVMGKEIKFLLHFVKESKQDESGMPNNRFLAERTGGTYSTLKVQPAELEDSGVYFCASSQGQTGQGYYGYTFGSGTRLTVV.

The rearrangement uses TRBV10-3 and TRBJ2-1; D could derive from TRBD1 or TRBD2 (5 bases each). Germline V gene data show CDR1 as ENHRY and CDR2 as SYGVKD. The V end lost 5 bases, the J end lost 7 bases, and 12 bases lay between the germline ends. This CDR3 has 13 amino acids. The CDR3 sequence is CAISYRTGNEQFF. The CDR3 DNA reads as TGTGCCATCAGTTACAGGACGGGGAATGAGCAGTTCTTC.

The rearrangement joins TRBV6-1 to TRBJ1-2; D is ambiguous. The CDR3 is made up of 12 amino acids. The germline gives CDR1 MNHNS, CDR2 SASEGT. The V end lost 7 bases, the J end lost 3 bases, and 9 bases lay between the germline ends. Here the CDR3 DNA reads TGTGCCAGCATCGACCGCTACTATGGCTACACCTTC. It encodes CASIDRYYGYTF.

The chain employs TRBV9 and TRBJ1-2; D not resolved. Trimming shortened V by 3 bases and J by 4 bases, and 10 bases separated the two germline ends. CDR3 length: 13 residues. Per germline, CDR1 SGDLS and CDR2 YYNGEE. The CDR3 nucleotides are TGTGCCAGCAGCGCCGGACGGAGCTATGGCTACACCTTC. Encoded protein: CASSAGRSYGYTF.

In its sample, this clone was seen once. In DNA, the CDR3 is TGCGCCAGCAGCTTGGGGGTTAGCTCCTACAATGAGCAGTTCTTC. It translates to CASSLGVSSYNEQFF. The V call is TRBV5-1, the J call TRBJ2-1; the D is unclear. This CDR3 is built from 15 residues. Germline CDR1 reads SGHRS; CDR2 reads YFSETQ. V dropped 0 bases and J dropped 0 bases, with 7 bases sitting between them.

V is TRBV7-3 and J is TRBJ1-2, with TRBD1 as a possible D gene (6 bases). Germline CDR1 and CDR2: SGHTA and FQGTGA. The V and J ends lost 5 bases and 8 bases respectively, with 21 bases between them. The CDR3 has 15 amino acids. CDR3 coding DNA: TGTGCCAGCAGCCCCGAAGGGGGTGGCTATAGAGGCTACACCTTC. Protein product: CASSPEGGGYRGYTF.

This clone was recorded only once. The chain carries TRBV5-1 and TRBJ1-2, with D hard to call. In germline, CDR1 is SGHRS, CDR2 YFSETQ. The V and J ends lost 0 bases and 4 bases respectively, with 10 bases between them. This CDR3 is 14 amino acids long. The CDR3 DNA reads TGCGCCAGCAGCTTGGGGGTCGGGAGCTATGGCTACACCTTC. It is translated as CASSLGVGSYGYTF. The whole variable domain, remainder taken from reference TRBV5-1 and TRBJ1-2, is KAGVTQTPRYLIKTRGQQVTLSCSPISGHRSVSWYQQTPGQGLQFLFEYFSETQRNKGNFPGRFSGRQFSNSRSEMNVSTLELGDSALYLCASSLGVGSYGYTFGSGTRLTVV.

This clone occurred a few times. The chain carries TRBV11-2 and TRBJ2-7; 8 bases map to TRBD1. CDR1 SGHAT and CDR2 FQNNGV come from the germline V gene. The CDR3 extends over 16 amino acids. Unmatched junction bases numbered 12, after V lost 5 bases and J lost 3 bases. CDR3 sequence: CASSLTQTGVGYEQYF. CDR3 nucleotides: TGTGCCAGCAGCCTGACGCAGACAGGGGTGGGCTACGAGCAGTACTTC.

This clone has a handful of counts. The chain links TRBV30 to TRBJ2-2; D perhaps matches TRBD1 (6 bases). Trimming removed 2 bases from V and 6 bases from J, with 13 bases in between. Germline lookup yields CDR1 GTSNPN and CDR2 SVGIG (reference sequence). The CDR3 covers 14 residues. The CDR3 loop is CAWSSGADAGELFF. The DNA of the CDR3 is TGTGCCTGGAGTTCAGGGGCCGACGCCGGGGAGCTGTTTTTT.